Presented here are 16 T cell receptor beta chains from one specimen sequenced in a study of blood T cell repertoires in COVID-19. Sequencing was performed with immunoSEQ multiplex PCR; in TCRdb, only in-frame clones are kept and a portion is missing. The profile shows 250,000 to 300,000 clones, roughly four fifths of them singletons. Source material: PBMCs or T cells enriched from blood (not recorded which). All receptors come from a man aged 50 or older who had recovered from COVID-19.

The chain joins TRBV3-1 (or the pseudogene TRBV3-2) to TRBJ1-1; D may be TRBD1 (5 bases). The V gene lost 3 bases and the J gene lost 0 bases, with 8 bases spanning the gap. There are 14 residues in the CDR3. From germline, CDR1 is LGHDT and CDR2 YNNKEL (reference sequence). CDR3 sequence reads: CASSHGGVNTEAFF. The DNA for the CDR3 is TGTGCCAGCAGCCATGGGGGGGTGAACACTGAAGCTTTCTTT.

In its sample, this clone was seen once. This chain joins TRBV14 and TRBJ2-1; 10 bases map to TRBD1. This CDR3 is built from 15 residues. Germline V gene data show CDR1 as SGHDN and CDR2 as FVKESK. J lost 10 bases, V lost 4 bases, and 10 bases had no gene match. The DNA of the CDR3 is TGTGCCAGCAGCCGTCAAATCGGGACAGGGGCCGAGCAGTTCTTC. Translation: CASSRQIGTGAEQFF.

This CDR3 reads CAISPSSGNSPLHF. The CDR3 DNA follows: TGTGCCATCAGCCCCAGCTCCGGGAATTCACCCCTCCACTTT. The chain joins TRBV10-3 to TRBJ1-6; unclear D gene. V lost 6 bases to trimming and J lost 7 bases, with 13 bases between them. Germline CDR1 ENHRY, CDR2 SYGVKD. This CDR3 spans 14 amino acids.

The J gene is TRBJ1-1, the V gene TRBV7-9; D gene uncertain. The CDR3 has 14 amino acids. Trimming shortened V by 5 bases and J by 1 base, and 11 bases separated the two germline ends. The germline V gene encodes CDR1 SEHNR and CDR2 FQNEAQ (reference sequence). CDR3 sequence (DNA): TGTGCCAGCAGCCTGATCGACAAGAACACTGAAGCTTTCTTT. Protein product: CASSLIDKNTEAFF.

The V and J genes are TRBV30 and TRBJ1-2; unclear D gene. The length of the CDR3 is 14 residues. Germline lookup yields CDR1 GTSNPN and CDR2 SVGIG (reference sequence). The germline V and J ends were trimmed by 2 bases and 2 bases, with 12 bases remaining between them. CDR3 bases: TGTGCCTGGAGTAAGGGCCTAGCAAACTATGGCTACACCTTC. Translation gives CAWSKGLANYGYTF.

The chain couples TRBV6-2 or TRBV6-3 to TRBJ2-7; 10 positions match TRBD2. The CDR3 runs 20 residues. The germline CDR1 and CDR2 sequences are MNHEY and SVGEGT. Unmatched junction bases numbered 21, after V lost 5 bases and J lost 2 bases. The CDR3 DNA follows: TGTGCCAGCAGTAAGGGGCATCTAGGGAGCTCAGCGGGAGGGCCCTACGAGCAGTACTTC. As protein: CASSKGHLGSSAGGPYEQYF.

The gene calls are TRBV12-5 and TRBJ2-5, with TRBD2 identical over 8 bases. The germline V gene encodes CDR1 LGHNT and CDR2 FRNRAP. With 0 bases clipped from V and 5 bases from J, the junction kept 14 bases outside the gene matches. This CDR3 has 18 residues. CDR3 nucleotide sequence: TGTGCTAGTGGTTTGGTAGGATCGGACGGGAGGGCCGGTGAGACCCAGTACTTC. Amino acids: CASGLVGSDGRAGETQYF.

The chain is built from TRBV18 and TRBJ2-6, with 7 bases fitting TRBD2. The CDR3 runs to 17 residues. In germline, CDR1 is KGHSH, CDR2 LQKENI. Germline trimming cut 6 bases from V and 2 bases from J; bases unmatched to any gene: 10. In DNA form, the CDR3 reads TGTGCCAGCTCCCCGCTTGGGGGAGGGCCTGGGGCCAACGTCCTGACTTTC. Its translation is CASSPLGGGPGANVLTF.

The chain combines TRBV5-1 with TRBJ2-3; D is perhaps TRBD1 (6 bases). From germline, CDR1 is SGHRS and CDR2 YFSETQ. The CDR3 length is 16 residues. The germline V and J ends were trimmed by 1 base and 3 bases, with 15 bases remaining between them. The CDR3 loop reads CASSLSVGARTDTQYF. Here the CDR3 DNA reads TGCGCCAGCAGCTTGAGTGTGGGGGCGAGGACAGATACGCAGTATTTT.

The chain couples TRBV10-3 to TRBJ2-7; unclear D gene. The CDR3 covers 14 residues. Per the germline V gene, CDR1 is ENHRY and CDR2 is SYGVKD. Trimming cost V 4 bases and J 2 bases, with 12 bases left between them. Here the CDR3 DNA reads TGTGCCATCAGTGGGCGTAACGACACCTACGAGCAGTACTTC. Amino acids: CAISGRNDTYEQYF.

The chain carries TRBV14 and TRBJ1-1, with 9 positions matching TRBD1. This CDR3 has 16 amino acids. The trim removed 2 bases at V and 3 bases at J, leaving 7 bases unmatched. Germline CDR1 and CDR2: SGHDN and FVKESK. The CDR3 reads CASSQYRGLEYTEAFF. For the CDR3, the DNA is TGTGCCAGCAGCCAATACAGGGGGCTGGAGTACACTGAAGCTTTCTTT.

This chain joins TRBV28 and TRBJ1-4; the D is unclear. This CDR3 is built from 14 residues. Germline assignment: CDR1 MDHEN and CDR2 SYDVKM. V shed 3 bases and J shed 0 bases, with 5 bases lying between them. In nucleotides, the CDR3 is TGTGCCAGCAGTTTTTCTCCAACTAATGAAAAACTGTTTTTT. Translating it yields CASSFSPTNEKLFF.

The rearrangement joins TRBV28 to TRBJ1-1; no definite D call. This CDR3 spans 11 amino acids. V shed 2 bases and J shed 6 bases, with 4 bases lying between them. From germline, CDR1 is MDHEN and CDR2 SYDVKM. The CDR3 region has the DNA TGTGCCAGCAGTTTAATCTCTGAAGCTTTCTTT. Amino acid sequence: CASSLISEAFF.

This clone was detected only once. This chain uses TRBV11-2 with TRBJ1-2; TRBD1 aligns across 11 bases. Germline V CDR1 and CDR2: SGHAT, FQNNGV. The CDR3 contains 13 residues. Unmatched junction bases numbered 6, after V lost 7 bases and J lost 8 bases. CDR3 sequence: CASTLDRGQGYTF. The CDR3 DNA is TGTGCCAGCACCCTGGACAGGGGGCAAGGCTACACCTTC.

CDR3 sequence reads: CASSETGQYQPQHF. The CDR3 DNA sequence: TGTGCCAGCAGTGAGACAGGGCAATATCAGCCCCAGCATTTT. The chain links TRBV28 to TRBJ1-5; 7 bases are shared with TRBD1. Per the germline V gene, CDR1 is MDHEN and CDR2 is SYDVKM. V was pared by 5 bases and J by 5 bases, with 6 bases of the junction left unmatched. The CDR3 totals 14 residues.

The CDR3 bases are TGTGCCACCAGCCGACCCGGGAGCTTAGCCCGTGGCTACACCTTC. Protein product: CATSRPGSLARGYTF. This chain connects TRBV15 to TRBJ1-2; D unresolved. V was clipped by 5 bases and J by 7 bases, with 20 bases between them. This CDR3 is 15 amino acids long. CDR1 and CDR2 from the germline V gene are LNHNV and YYDKDF (reference sequence).